This T cell receptor beta chain was recovered during a study of early stage breast cancer tumors. This CDR3 contains 17 residues. Deletions cut 1 base from V and 0 bases from J, with 13 bases between. In germline, CDR1 is SGHTA, CDR2 FQGNSA. Roughly 18-50 mg of tissue was diced for each tumor. The study's findings and limits: Tumors had 2 to 3-fold higher T cell density and higher clonality than adjacent normal breast tissue. Chain pairing and CD4, CD8 or FOXP3 expression were not captured.

Regarding this clone: Its matching antigen is unknown.

Each sample had two DNA replicates, about 0.47 ug blood or about 1.5 ug tissue. TCRdb's copy holds only in-frame clones and misses some; the assay was immunoSEQ multiplex PCR. The top ten hold about a tenth of the sample, which has about 25,000 clones, approximately 67% seen once. The TCR comes from a person between 55 and 69 years old with breast cancer. The chain links TRBV7-2 to TRBJ1-5; D uncertain. The sample comprised breast tumor tissue. CDR3 residues: CASSLDPVPSSNQPQHF. CDR3 DNA sequence: TGTGCCAGCAGCTTAGACCCCGTCCCCAGTAGCAATCAGCCCCAGCATTTT.